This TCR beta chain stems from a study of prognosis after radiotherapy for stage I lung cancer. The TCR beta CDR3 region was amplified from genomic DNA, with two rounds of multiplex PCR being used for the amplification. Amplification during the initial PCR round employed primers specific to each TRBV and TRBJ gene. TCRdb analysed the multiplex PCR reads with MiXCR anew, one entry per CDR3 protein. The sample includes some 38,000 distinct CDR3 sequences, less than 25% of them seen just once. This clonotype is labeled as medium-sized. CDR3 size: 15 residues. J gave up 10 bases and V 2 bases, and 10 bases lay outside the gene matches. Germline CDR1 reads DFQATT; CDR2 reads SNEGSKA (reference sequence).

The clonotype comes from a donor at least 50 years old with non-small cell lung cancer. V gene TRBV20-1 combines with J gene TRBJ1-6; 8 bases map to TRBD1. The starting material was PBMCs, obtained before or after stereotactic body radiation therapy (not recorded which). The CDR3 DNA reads TGCAGTGCTAGAAAAACAGGGGGGGAAGCCTCACCCCTCCACTTT. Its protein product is CSARKTGGEASPLHF.